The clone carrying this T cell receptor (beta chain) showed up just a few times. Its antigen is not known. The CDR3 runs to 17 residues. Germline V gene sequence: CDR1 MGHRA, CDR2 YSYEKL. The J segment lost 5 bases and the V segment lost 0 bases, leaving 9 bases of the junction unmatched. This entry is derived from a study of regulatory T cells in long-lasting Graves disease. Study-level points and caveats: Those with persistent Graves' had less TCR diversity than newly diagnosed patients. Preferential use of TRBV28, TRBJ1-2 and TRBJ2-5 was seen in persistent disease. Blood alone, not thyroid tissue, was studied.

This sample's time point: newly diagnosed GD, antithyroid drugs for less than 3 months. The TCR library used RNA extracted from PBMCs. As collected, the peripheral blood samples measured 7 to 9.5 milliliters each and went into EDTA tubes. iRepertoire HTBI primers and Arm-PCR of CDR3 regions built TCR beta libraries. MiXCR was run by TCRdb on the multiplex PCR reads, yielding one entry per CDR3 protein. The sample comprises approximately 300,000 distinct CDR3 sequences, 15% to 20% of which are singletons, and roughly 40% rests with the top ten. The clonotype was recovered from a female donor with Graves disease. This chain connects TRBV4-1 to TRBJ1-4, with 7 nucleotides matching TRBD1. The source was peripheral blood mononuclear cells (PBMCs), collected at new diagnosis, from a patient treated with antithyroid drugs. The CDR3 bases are TGCGCCAGCAGCCAAGATCCTCCGGGACAGTTAAATGAAAAACTGTTTTTT. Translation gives CASSQDPPGQLNEKLFF.